This paragraph covers one T cell receptor beta chain sequence. Its target is unknown. The sample originates from a study of T cells in localized non-small cell lung cancer. Study-wide results and caveats: There were a median 57 of the top 100 tumor clones appearing in adjacent lung. With higher T cell density in blood came longer overall survival.

V dropped 2 bases and J dropped 7; count of bases not matched to a gene: 8. In germline, CDR1 is SGHAT, CDR2 FQNNGV. The CDR3 totals 16 residues. Sequenced by immunoSEQ multiplex PCR; TCRdb stores in-frame clones only, minus some. This table has about 12,000 clones, approximately 81% appearing once. J is TRBJ2-2 and V is TRBV11-2, with TRBD1 identical over 9 bases. The sequencing here drew on peripheral blood, taken before any cancer treatment. This clonotype was sampled from an older male donor with stage I lung adenocarcinoma. In DNA, the CDR3 is TGTGCCAGCAGCTTAAGTTACGACAGGGGGAACGGGGAGCTGTTTTTT. Translating it yields CASSLSYDRGNGELFF.